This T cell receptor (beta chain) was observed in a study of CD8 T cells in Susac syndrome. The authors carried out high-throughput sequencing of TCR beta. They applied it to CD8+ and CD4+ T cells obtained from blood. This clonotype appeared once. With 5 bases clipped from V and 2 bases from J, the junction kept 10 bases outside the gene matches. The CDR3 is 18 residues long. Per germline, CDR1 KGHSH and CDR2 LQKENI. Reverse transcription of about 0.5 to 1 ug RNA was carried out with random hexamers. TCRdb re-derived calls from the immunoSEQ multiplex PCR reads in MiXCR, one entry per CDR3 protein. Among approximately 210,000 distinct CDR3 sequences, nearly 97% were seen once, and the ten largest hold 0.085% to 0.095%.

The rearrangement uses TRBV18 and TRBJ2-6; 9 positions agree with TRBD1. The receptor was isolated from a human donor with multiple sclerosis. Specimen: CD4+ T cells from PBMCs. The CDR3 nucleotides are TGTGCCAGCTCATCTCTACAGGGGGCGGGAGCTGGGGCCAACGTCCTGACTTTC. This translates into CASSSLQGAGAGANVLTF. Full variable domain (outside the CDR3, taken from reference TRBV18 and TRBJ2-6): NAGVMQNPRHLVRRRGQEARLRCSPMKGHSHVYWYRQLPEEGLKFMVYLQKENIIDESGMPKERFSAEFPKEGPSILRIQQVVRGDSAAYFCASSSLQGAGAGANVLTFGAGSRLTVL.